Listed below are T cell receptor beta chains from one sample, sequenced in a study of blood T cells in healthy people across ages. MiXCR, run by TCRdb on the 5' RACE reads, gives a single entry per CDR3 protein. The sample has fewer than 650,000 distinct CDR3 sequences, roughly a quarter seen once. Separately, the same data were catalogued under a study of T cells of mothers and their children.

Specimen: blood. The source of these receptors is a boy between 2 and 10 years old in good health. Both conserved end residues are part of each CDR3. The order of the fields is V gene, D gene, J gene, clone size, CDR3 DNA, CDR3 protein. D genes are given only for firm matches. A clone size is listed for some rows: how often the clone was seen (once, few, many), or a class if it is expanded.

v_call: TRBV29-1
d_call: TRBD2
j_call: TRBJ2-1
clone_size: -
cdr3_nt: TGCAGCGTTGTTGGCGGGGGGGCCGTTGAGCAGTTCTTC
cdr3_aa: CSVVGGGAVEQFF

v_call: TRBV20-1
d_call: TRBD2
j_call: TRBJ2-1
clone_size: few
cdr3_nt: TGCAGTGCTAGCGAGCGGGAGTACAATGAGCAGTTCTTC
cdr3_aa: CSASEREYNEQFF

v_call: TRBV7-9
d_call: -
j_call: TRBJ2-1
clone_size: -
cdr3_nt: TGTGCCAGCAGCCCCCCGGCTAGGGGCGTCTCCTACAATGAGCAGTTCTTC
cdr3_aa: CASSPPARGVSYNEQFF

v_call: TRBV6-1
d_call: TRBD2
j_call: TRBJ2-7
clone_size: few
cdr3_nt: TGTGCCAGCAGGGGACTAGCGGGAGGGCGGTCCTACGAGCAGTACTTC
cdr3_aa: CASRGLAGGRSYEQYF

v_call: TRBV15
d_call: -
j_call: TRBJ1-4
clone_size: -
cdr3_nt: TGTGCCACCAGCAGAGACGGGACTACAACCGAAAAACTGTTTTTT
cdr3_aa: CATSRDGTTTEKLFF

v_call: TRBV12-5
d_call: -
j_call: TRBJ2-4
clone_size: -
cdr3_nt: TGTGCTAGTGGGGCCCGCGAGGGTCCCAAAAACATTCAGTACTTC
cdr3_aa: CASGAREGPKNIQYF

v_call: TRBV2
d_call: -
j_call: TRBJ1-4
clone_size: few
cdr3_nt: TGTGCCAGCAGTCGCAGCCTTGAGGGGACTAATGAAAAACTGTTTTTT
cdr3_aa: CASSRSLEGTNEKLFF

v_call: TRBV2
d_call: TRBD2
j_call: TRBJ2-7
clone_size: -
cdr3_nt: TGTGCCAGCATTCAGGGACTAGCGGGAGTGTACTTC
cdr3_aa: CASIQGLAGVYF

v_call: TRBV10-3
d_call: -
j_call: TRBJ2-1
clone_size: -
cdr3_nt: TGTGCCATCAGGGACAGCTTCAAATCCTACAATGAGCAGTTCTTC
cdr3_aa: CAIRDSFKSYNEQFF

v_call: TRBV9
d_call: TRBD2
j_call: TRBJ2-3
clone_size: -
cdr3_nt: TGTGCCAGCAGCAACCAACTCGGGGGGGATACGCAGTATTTT
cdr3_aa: CASSNQLGGDTQYF

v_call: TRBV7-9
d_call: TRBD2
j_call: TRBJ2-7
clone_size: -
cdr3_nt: TGTGCCAGCAGCTTAGGCCCAGCGGGAAGCTACTACGAGCAGTACTTC
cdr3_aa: CASSLGPAGSYYEQYF

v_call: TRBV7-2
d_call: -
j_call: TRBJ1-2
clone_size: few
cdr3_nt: TGTGCCAGCAGCTTAGCCAAACTGAGAGGTCATGGCTACACCTTC
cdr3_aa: CASSLAKLRGHGYTF

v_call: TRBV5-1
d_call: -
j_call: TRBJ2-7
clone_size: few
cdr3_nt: TGCGCCAGCGGACGGACGAACTACGAGCAGTACTTC
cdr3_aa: CASGRTNYEQYF

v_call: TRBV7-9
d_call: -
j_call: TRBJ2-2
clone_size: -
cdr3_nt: TGTGCCAGCAGCCTACAATATTACACCGGGGAGCTGTTTTTT
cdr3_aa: CASSLQYYTGELFF

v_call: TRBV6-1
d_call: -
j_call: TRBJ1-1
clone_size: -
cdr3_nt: TGTGCCAGCAGTGTGGAAGGTGCCACTGAAGCTTTCTTT
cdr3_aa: CASSVEGATEAFF

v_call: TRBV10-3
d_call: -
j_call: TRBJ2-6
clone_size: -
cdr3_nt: TGTGCCATCAGTGGGACAAACTCTGGGGCCAACGTCCTGACTTTC
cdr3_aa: CAISGTNSGANVLTF

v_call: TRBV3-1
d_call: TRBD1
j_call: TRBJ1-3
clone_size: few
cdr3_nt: TGTGCCAGCAGCCACAGACAGGGCGGTTTGGGCACCATATATTTT
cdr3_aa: CASSHRQGGLGTIYF

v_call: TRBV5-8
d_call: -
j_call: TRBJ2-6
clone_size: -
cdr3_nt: TGTGCCAGCAGTCTGGGGGGGGCTAGTCCCCCGTCTGGGGCCAACGTCCTGACTTTC
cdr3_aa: CASSLGGASPPSGANVLTF

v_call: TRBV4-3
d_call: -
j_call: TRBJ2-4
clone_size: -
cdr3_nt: TGCGCCAGCAGCCAAGATAAGGGACAAAACATTCAGTACTTC
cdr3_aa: CASSQDKGQNIQYF

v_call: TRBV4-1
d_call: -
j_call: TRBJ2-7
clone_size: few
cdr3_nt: TGCGCCAGCAGCCAAGGCGGGACGGCCCCCTCCTACGAGCAGTACTTC
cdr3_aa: CASSQGGTAPSYEQYF

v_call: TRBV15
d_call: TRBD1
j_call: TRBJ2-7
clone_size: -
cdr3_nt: TGTGCCACCAGCAGAGCTGACAGGGGGTACGAGCAGTACTTC
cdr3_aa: CATSRADRGYEQYF

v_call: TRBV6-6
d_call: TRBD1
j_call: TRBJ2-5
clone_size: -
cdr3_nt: TGTGCCAGCAGCCCAACCCGGGGACAGTACCAAGAGACCCAGTACTTC
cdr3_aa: CASSPTRGQYQETQYF

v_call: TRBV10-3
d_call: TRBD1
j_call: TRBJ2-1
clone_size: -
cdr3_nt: TGTGCCATCAGTTCCCTGACAGGGCTCAATGAGCAGTTCTTC
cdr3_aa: CAISSLTGLNEQFF

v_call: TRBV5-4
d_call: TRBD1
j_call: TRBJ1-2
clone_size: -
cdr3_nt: TGTGCCAGCAGCTTGTCGACAGGGGACTATGGCTACACCTTC
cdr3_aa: CASSLSTGDYGYTF

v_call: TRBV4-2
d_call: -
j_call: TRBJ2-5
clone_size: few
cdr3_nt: TGTGCCAGCAGCCAAGATTTCATCGGTCCGGAGACCCAGTACTTC
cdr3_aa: CASSQDFIGPETQYF

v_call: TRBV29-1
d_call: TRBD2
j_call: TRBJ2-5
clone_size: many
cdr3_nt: TGCAGCGTTGGCGGACTAGCGGGGGAGACCCAGTACTTC
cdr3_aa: CSVGGLAGETQYF

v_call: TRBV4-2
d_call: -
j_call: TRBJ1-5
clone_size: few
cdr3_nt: TGTGCCAGCAGCCAAGAGCCTGGTTATCAGCCCCAGCATTTT
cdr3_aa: CASSQEPGYQPQHF

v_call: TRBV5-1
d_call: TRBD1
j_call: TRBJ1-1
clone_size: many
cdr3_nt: TGCGCCAGCGGGACAGGACAAATGAACACTGAAGCTTTCTTT
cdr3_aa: CASGTGQMNTEAFF

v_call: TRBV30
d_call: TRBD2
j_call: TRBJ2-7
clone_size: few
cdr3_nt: TGTGCCTGGAGGAGGGGGACTAGCGGCTACGAGCAGTACTTC
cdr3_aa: CAWRRGTSGYEQYF

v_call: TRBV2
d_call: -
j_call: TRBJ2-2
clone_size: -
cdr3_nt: TGTGCCAGCAGTGAACGCCAGGCGAACACCGGGGAGCTGTTTTTT
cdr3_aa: CASSERQANTGELFF

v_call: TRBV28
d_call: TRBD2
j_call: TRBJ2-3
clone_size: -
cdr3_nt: TGTGCCAGCAGTACATTAGCGGGAGCTGGCACAGATACGCAGTATTTT
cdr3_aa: CASSTLAGAGTDTQYF

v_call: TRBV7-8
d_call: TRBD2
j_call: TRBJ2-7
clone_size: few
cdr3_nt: TGTGCCAGCAGTACCCCTATTCTAGCGGGGTCCTACGAGCAGTACTTC
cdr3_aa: CASSTPILAGSYEQYF

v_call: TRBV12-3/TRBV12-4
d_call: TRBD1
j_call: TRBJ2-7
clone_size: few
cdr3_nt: TGTGCCAGCAGTCTCGCTGGGGACAGGGTGGGGTACGAGCAGTACTTC
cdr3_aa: CASSLAGDRVGYEQYF

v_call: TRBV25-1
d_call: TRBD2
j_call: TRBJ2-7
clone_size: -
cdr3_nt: TGTGCCAGCACCTCGGGACTAGCGGGAGTAGGCGAGCAGTACTTC
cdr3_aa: CASTSGLAGVGEQYF

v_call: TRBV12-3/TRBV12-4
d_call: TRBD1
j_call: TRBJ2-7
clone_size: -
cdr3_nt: TGTGCCAGCAGACCGGGACAGGCGTACGAGCAGTACTTC
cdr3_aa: CASRPGQAYEQYF

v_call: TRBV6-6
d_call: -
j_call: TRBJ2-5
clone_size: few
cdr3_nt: TGTGCCAGCAGTCCCTACGTGCGGGAGACCCAGTACTTC
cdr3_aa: CASSPYVRETQYF

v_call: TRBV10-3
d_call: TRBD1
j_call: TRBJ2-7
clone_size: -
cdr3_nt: TGTGCCATCAGTGAGGCCGTGACAGGGAAAACCTACGAGCAGTACTTC
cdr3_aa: CAISEAVTGKTYEQYF

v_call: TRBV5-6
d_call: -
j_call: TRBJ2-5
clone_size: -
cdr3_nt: TGTGCCAGCAGTTTGATCCAGAACCGGGACCAGTACTTC
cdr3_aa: CASSLIQNRDQYF

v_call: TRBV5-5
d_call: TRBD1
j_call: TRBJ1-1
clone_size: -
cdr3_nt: TGTGCCAGCAGCTTGAAGGGGGGACAGGGCACTGAAGCTTTCTTT
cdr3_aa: CASSLKGGQGTEAFF

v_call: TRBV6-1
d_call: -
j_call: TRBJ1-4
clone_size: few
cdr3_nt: TGTGCCAGCAGTGAAGCGCTTCAGGGCGAAAAACTGTTTTTT
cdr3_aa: CASSEALQGEKLFF

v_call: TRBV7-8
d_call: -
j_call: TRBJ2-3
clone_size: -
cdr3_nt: TGTGCCAGCAGCCCCGGGAGCAGGGCGGGAGATACGCAGTATTTT
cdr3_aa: CASSPGSRAGDTQYF

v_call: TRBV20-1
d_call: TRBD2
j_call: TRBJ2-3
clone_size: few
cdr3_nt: TGCAGTGCTTCAAAAATAGCGGGGGACACAGATACGCAGTATTTT
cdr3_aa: CSASKIAGDTDTQYF

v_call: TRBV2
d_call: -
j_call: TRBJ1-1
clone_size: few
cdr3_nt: TGTGCCAGCAAGAACAGGGTTACTGAAGCTTTCTTT
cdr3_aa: CASKNRVTEAFF

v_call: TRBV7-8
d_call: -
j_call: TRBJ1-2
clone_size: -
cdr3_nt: TGTGCCAGCAGCTTAGCGCAGGGCGGTATCTATGGCTACACCTTC
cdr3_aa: CASSLAQGGIYGYTF

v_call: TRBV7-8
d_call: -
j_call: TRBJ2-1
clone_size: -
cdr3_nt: TGTGCCAGCAGCTTAGGGGGATTCGGCAATGAGCAGTTCTTC
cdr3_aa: CASSLGGFGNEQFF

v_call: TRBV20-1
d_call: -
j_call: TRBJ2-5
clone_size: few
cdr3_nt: TGCAGTGTCCAGGGGCAGAGCGGACAAGAGACCCAGTACTTC
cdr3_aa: CSVQGQSGQETQYF

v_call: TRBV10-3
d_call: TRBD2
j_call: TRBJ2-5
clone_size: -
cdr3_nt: TGTGCCATCAGTGGGACTAGCGGGGAGACCCAGTACTTC
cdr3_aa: CAISGTSGETQYF

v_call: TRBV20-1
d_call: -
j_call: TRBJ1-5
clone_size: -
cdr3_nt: TGCAGTGCCCAACAGGGTCCGGGGCCCCAGCATTTT
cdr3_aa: CSAQQGPGPQHF